This T cell receptor (beta chain) emerged from a study of CD8 T cells in ankylosing spondylitis. Study results and caveats: The study identified a TCR beta motif of roughly eight highly homologous variants that appeared characteristic of ankylosing spondylitis blood. Reported data indicate significant enrichment of disease-linked clones within matched ankylosing spondylitis synovial fluid.

CDR1 SGHKS and CDR2 YYEKEE come from the germline V gene (reference sequence). The CDR3 is 16 amino acids. The junction had 8 bases not matched to a gene; V was cut back by 3 bases and J by 4 bases. Preparation of TCR beta libraries was done by quantitative 5'-RACE with molecular barcodes. TCRdb re-analysed the 5' RACE reads in MiXCR, keeping a single row per CDR3 protein. The sample includes 300,000 to 350,000 distinct CDR3 sequences, 11% seen only once; the top ten take roughly 9%. There are a few counts of this clonotype. Its antigen remains unidentified. This receptor was obtained from a female donor with ankylosing spondylitis or in good health (not recorded which). The sequenced sample was blood, either unsorted or a sorted T cell fraction (not recorded which). The chain carries TRBV5-5 and TRBJ2-3, with 10 bases matching TRBD2. The CDR3 sequence: CASSSGTSEISDTQYF. The CDR3 coding sequence is TGTGCCAGCAGCTCCGGGACTAGCGAAATTTCAGATACGCAGTATTTT. Full variable domain (remainder filled in from reference TRBV5-5 and TRBJ2-3): DAGVTQSPTHLIKTRGQQVTLRCSPISGHKSVSWYQQVLGQGPQFIFQYYEKEERGRGNFPDRFSARQFPNYSSELNVNALLLGDSALYLCASSSGTSEISDTQYFGPGTRLTVL.